These 24 T cell receptor beta chains originate from one sample sequenced in a study of blood T cell repertoires in COVID-19. The repertoire was sequenced with immunoSEQ multiplex PCR; TCRdb's copy has only in-frame clones and lacks some. The sample has more than 65,000 clones; around 83% are singletons. The sequenced sample was peripheral blood. Source of these receptors: a woman aged 50 to 65 with acute or convalescent COVID-19.

The chain has TRBV6-5 and TRBJ2-5; no firm D call. CDR1 MNHEY and CDR2 SVGAGI come from the germline V gene. The V end was cut by 6 bases, the J end by 5 bases, with 7 bases between. The CDR3 loop spans 11 amino acids. For the CDR3, the DNA is TGTGCCAGCAGCACCCGGGAGACCCAGTACTTC. It is translated as CASSTRETQYF.

The chain has TRBV18 and TRBJ1-5, with 7 bases identical to TRBD1. CDR1 KGHSH and CDR2 LQKENI come from the germline V gene. The CDR3 length is 14 residues. V lost 6 bases and J lost 4; bases outside the gene matches: 6. The CDR3 DNA reads as TGTGCCAGCTCCCCGGGACAGAATAATCAGCCCCAGCATTTT. Amino acid sequence: CASSPGQNNQPQHF.

This chain joins TRBV7-2 and TRBJ2-6; 9 bases fit TRBD1. Unmatched junction bases numbered 6, after V lost 6 bases and J lost 0 bases. The CDR3 totals 17 residues. Germline CDR1 SGHTA, CDR2 FQGNSA. CDR3 nucleotide sequence: TGTGCCAGCAGGCCGGGACAGGGCAACTCTGGGGCCAACGTCCTGACTTTC. This sequence encodes CASRPGQGNSGANVLTF.

The chain has TRBV29-1 and TRBJ2-7, with D possibly TRBD2 on 5 matching bases. In germline, CDR1 is SQVTM, CDR2 ANQGSEA. This CDR3 is built from 12 residues. Trimming took off 7 bases at V and 3 bases at J, with 13 bases between the two ends. The DNA of the CDR3 is TGCAGCGCCCACGGCCGGGACTACGAGCAGTACTTC. It translates to CSAHGRDYEQYF.

This rearrangement joins TRBV19 to TRBJ1-6; D gene unclear. The V end was cut by 3 bases, the J end by 7 bases, with 13 bases between. The CDR3 loop spans 15 amino acids. In germline, CDR1 is LNHDA, CDR2 SQIVND (reference sequence). The CDR3 bases are TGTGCCAGTAGTATTATGCAGTTATGGAATTCACCCCTCCACTTT. It translates to CASSIMQLWNSPLHF.

CDR3 in amino acids: CASSVGESDKDTQYF. The DNA of the CDR3 is TGTGCCAGCAGTGTGGGCGAAAGTGATAAAGATACGCAGTATTTT. The V and J genes are TRBV6-4 and TRBJ2-3; D ambiguous. Trimming took off 4 bases at V and 5 bases at J, with 16 bases between the two ends. CDR3 length: 15 residues. CDR1 is MRHNA and CDR2 is SNTAGT in the germline V gene.

The V and J genes are TRBV20-1 and TRBJ2-7, with TRBD2 matching over 11 bases. Germline CDR1 reads DFQATT; CDR2 reads SNEGSKA (reference sequence). The V segment lost 4 bases and the J segment 5 bases; nucleotides outside the gene matches: 10. This CDR3 comprises 15 residues. This CDR3 is CSATDSGTSGDEQYF. DNA for the CDR3: TGCAGTGCTACTGATTCCGGGACTAGCGGTGACGAGCAGTACTTC.

The chain employs TRBV2 and TRBJ2-7; 7 nucleotides match TRBD2. The CDR3 has 13 residues. The ends lost 6 bases at V and 6 bases at J; junction bases unmatched: 8. Germline V gene lookup returns CDR1 SNHLY and CDR2 FYNNEI. The CDR3 DNA sequence: TGTGCCAGCAGCCTAAATCCGGGGGGCGAGCAGTACTTC. This codes for CASSLNPGGEQYF.

The V call is TRBV6-2 or TRBV6-3, the J call TRBJ1-2; weak D call: TRBD1 (6 bases). The V gene's germline CDR1 is MNHEY and CDR2 SVGEGT. Trimming took 2 bases from V and 4 from J, leaving 11 bases between them. The CDR3 runs 14 residues. CDR3 coding DNA: TGTGCCAGCAGTTACGACGTGGGGGCCTATGGCTACACCTTC. Protein: CASSYDVGAYGYTF.

A remark on this clone: Germline and junction disagree at one end, which may indicate a read error. The gene calls are TRBV30 and TRBJ1-1; D uncertain. Germline assignment: CDR1 GTSNPN and CDR2 SVGIG (reference sequence). This CDR3 is built from 11 residues. The CDR3 reads CAWSPIPQALF. The CDR3 coding sequence is TGTGCCTGGAGTCCAATCCCTCAAGCTCTCTTT.

The chain links TRBV7-3 to TRBJ2-3; D perhaps matches TRBD2 (5 bases). Trimming took off 0 bases at V and 2 bases at J, with 9 bases between the two ends. Looked up from germline, CDR1 is SGHTA and CDR2 is FQGTGA. There are 15 residues in the CDR3. The CDR3 coding sequence is TGTGCCAGCAGCTTAACCGGACTTTACACAGATACGCAGTATTTT. Amino acids: CASSLTGLYTDTQYF.

This rearrangement joins TRBV6-5 to TRBJ2-2; TRBD2 matches 7 bases. The CDR3 length is 14 residues. Germline V gene lookup returns CDR1 MNHEY and CDR2 SVGAGI. V trimming: 7 bases; J trimming: 2 bases; junction bases outside the gene matches: 4. CDR3 protein: CASTRTRNTGELFF. CDR3 DNA: TGTGCCAGCACCCGGACTAGAAACACCGGGGAGCTGTTTTTT.

The chain recombines TRBV6-5 with TRBJ2-7; D is perhaps TRBD1 (5 bases). V dropped 0 bases and J dropped 4 bases, with 16 bases sitting between them. CDR1 is MNHEY, CDR2 SVGAGI, per germline. This CDR3 region has 16 residues. CDR3 region: CASSYSSQGKGYEQYF. The CDR3 coding sequence is TGTGCCAGCAGTTACTCGAGCCAGGGTAAGGGGTACGAGCAGTACTTC.

The rearrangement links TRBV10-3 to TRBJ1-2; D gene unclear. This CDR3 contains 13 residues. Germline-derived CDR1 and CDR2 are ENHRY and SYGVKD. V was shortened by 2 bases and J by 1 base, with 5 bases between the two germline ends. Here the CDR3 reads CAISEGSNYGYTF. The CDR3 DNA reads as TGTGCCATCAGTGAGGGCAGTAACTATGGCTACACCTTC.

This clone was recorded a few times. The J gene is TRBJ2-3, the V gene TRBV19; 15 bases are shared with TRBD2. The CDR3 contains 19 residues. The V gene end was trimmed by 5 bases and the J gene end by 3 bases; junction bases not matched to a gene: 12. Germline lookup yields CDR1 LNHDA and CDR2 SQIVND (reference sequence). The CDR3 sequence: CASSRRTGTSGRKTDTQYF. In DNA form, the CDR3 reads TGTGCCAGTAGTCGTAGGACGGGGACTAGCGGGAGGAAGACAGATACGCAGTATTTT.

This sequence joins TRBV7-3 and TRBJ2-1; D gene unclear. The CDR3 loop spans 14 amino acids. CDR1 is SGHTA, CDR2 FQGTGA, per germline. Between the trimmed V and J ends, which lost 0 bases and 5 bases, there was a span of 8 bases. CDR3: CASSLTGGDNEQFF. The CDR3 coding sequence is TGTGCCAGCAGCTTAACGGGTGGAGACAATGAGCAGTTCTTC.

The chain is built from TRBV6-2 or TRBV6-3 and TRBJ1-4; D is ambiguous. Trimming took 4 bases from V and 10 from J, leaving 13 bases between them. This CDR3 region has 13 residues. From germline, CDR1 is MNHEY and CDR2 SVGEGT. CDR3 coding DNA: TGTGCCAGCAGTTTTGGCCCTTCCCGAAAACTGTTTTTT. This gives the protein CASSFGPSRKLFF.

The chain has TRBV28 and TRBJ2-2; 11 positions match TRBD1. CDR3 length: 16 residues. Germline CDR1 and CDR2: MDHEN and SYDVKM. V shed 7 bases and J 6 bases; nucleotides not matched to a gene: 10. Here the CDR3 DNA reads TGTGCCAGCAATCGGGGACAGGGGGTTTCCGCCGGGGAGCTGTTTTTT. Amino acids: CASNRGQGVSAGELFF.

CDR3 region: CASSPIPGTEAFF. The CDR3 DNA reads TGCGCCAGCAGCCCGATCCCAGGGACTGAAGCTTTCTTT. This rearrangement joins TRBV5-1 to TRBJ1-1; maybe TRBD1 (5 bases). This CDR3 spans 13 amino acids. Germline lookup yields CDR1 SGHRS and CDR2 YFSETQ. V lost 4 bases to trimming and J lost 5 bases, with 12 bases between them.

This chain uses TRBV5-6 with TRBJ1-4; TRBD1 is a possible D gene (6 bases). Deletions cut 4 bases from V and 7 bases from J, with 20 bases between. In germline, CDR1 is SGHDT, CDR2 YYEEEE. There are 16 residues in the CDR3. The CDR3 sequence is CASSLTQGLIGEKLFF. In DNA, the CDR3 is TGTGCCAGCAGCCTTACCCAGGGGTTGATAGGTGAAAAACTGTTTTTT.

The chain carries TRBV4-3 and TRBJ2-1; 8 nucleotides match TRBD2. The CDR3 loop spans 16 amino acids. J was trimmed by 4 bases and V by 0 bases; bases with no gene match: 5. CDR1 is LGHNA and CDR2 is YSLEER in the germline V gene. In DNA, the CDR3 is TGCGCCAGCAGCCAAGAGTCACTAGCGGTTTACAATGAGCAGTTCTTC. Its protein product is CASSQESLAVYNEQFF.

The chain carries TRBV29-1 and TRBJ2-3; TRBD2 matches at 8 bases. The CDR3 runs 16 residues. Trimming removed 3 bases from V and 2 bases from J; junction bases left unmatched: 10. Germline CDR1 is SQVTM and CDR2 is ANQGSEA. CDR3 protein: CSVDGAEREYTDTQYF. The CDR3 nucleotides are TGCAGCGTTGATGGGGCGGAGCGGGAGTACACAGATACGCAGTATTTT.

The chain recombines TRBV7-2 with TRBJ2-7, with 12 bases matching TRBD2. CDR3 size: 18 residues. The V gene's germline CDR1 is SGHTA and CDR2 FQGNSA. After removal of 1 base from V and 4 bases from J, the junction contained 11 bases not matched to a gene. CDR3 nucleotide sequence: TGTGCCAGCAGCTTAGAGGGGACTAGCGGGTTTCGTCTGTACGAGCAGTACTTC. Its protein product is CASSLEGTSGFRLYEQYF.

The gene calls are TRBV6-2 or TRBV6-3 and TRBJ1-1; tentatively, D is TRBD1 (6 bases). Per the germline V gene, CDR1 is MNHEY and CDR2 is SVGEGT. CDR3 length equals 14 residues. V lost 4 bases and J 9 bases, leaving 18 bases between the germline ends. CDR3: CASSLEVSRGQAFF. DNA for the CDR3: TGTGCCAGCAGTTTAGAGGTTTCCAGGGGTCAAGCTTTCTTT.